Below, 11 T cell receptor beta chains from the same sample are listed, as sequenced in a study of CD8 T cells in Susac syndrome. Reverse transcription of roughly 0.5 to 1 ug RNA was performed with random hexamers. MiXCR, run by TCRdb on the immunoSEQ multiplex PCR reads, gives a single entry per CDR3 protein. The sample records around 200,000 distinct CDR3 sequences, more than 85% being singletons. Sequences were obtained from CD8+ T cells from PBMCs. These receptors originate from a human donor with multiple sclerosis.

The chain links TRBV4-3 to TRBJ2-7, with 9 bases aligning to TRBD1. Germline CDR1 LGHNA, CDR2 YSLEER. V was pared by 0 bases and J by 4 bases, with 4 bases of the junction left unmatched. The CDR3 sequence is 15 residues long. The chain's CDR3 is CASSQELGTGYEQYF. The DNA for the CDR3 is TGCGCCAGCAGCCAAGAGTTAGGGACAGGGTACGAGCAGTACTTC.

The chain is built from TRBV12-3 or TRBV12-4 and TRBJ2-5; D tentatively reads TRBD1 or TRBD2 (6 bases each). This CDR3 comprises 16 residues. Trimming removed 6 bases from V and 1 base from J, with 18 bases in between. The CDR3 reads CASRGGTAHPQETQYF. The CDR3 DNA is TGTGCCAGCAGAGGGGGGACCGCTCATCCCCAAGAGACCCAGTACTTC.

The rearrangement joins TRBV27 to TRBJ1-5; a weak D match, TRBD1 (6 bases). Germline V gene data show CDR1 as MNHEY and CDR2 as SMNVEV (reference sequence). The V and J ends lost 5 bases and 6 bases respectively, with 17 bases between them. This CDR3 is 15 amino acids long. The CDR3 coding sequence is TGTGCCAGCAGTCCACCTCCGGGGGCAGGTCAGCCCCAGCATTTT. It codes for CASSPPPGAGQPQHF.

This clonotype showed up just once. The chain couples TRBV7-9 to TRBJ2-5, with D tentatively TRBD2 (5 bases). V lost 1 base to trimming and J lost 5 bases, with 17 bases between them. CDR1 and CDR2 from the germline V gene are SEHNR and FQNEAQ (reference sequence). The CDR3 has 16 amino acids. The DNA of the CDR3 is TGTGCCAGCAGCTTAGACACCCTTTTGGCGGGCGAGACCCAGTACTTC. This translates into CASSLDTLLAGETQYF. The whole variable domain, remainder taken from reference TRBV7-9 and TRBJ2-5, is DTGVSQNPRHKITKRGQNVTFRCDPISEHNRLYWYRQTLGQGPEFLTYFQNEAQLEKSRLLSDRFSAERPKGSFSTLEIQRTEQGDSAMYLCASSLDTLLAGETQYFGPGTRLLVL.

The chain links TRBV29-1 to TRBJ2-1; D unresolved. V lost 7 bases and J lost 8, with 15 bases in between. Germline V gene data show CDR1 as SQVTM and CDR2 as ANQGSEA. The CDR3 spans 12 residues. Here the CDR3 DNA reads TGCAGCGCCCAGCACTCGTCAGATGAGCAGTTCTTC. Translated, it gives CSAQHSSDEQFF.

This clonotype showed up just once. This CDR3 is CATGRRSISGGQYF. In nucleotides, the CDR3 is TGTGCTACAGGGAGGCGGAGTATCAGCGGAGGGCAGTATTTT. The chain links TRBV7-7 to TRBJ2-3; D is perhaps TRBD1 or TRBD2 (6 bases each). This CDR3 region has 14 residues. Germline V lookup: CDR1 SSHAT, CDR2 FNYEAQ (reference sequence).

V and J are TRBV19 and TRBJ1-2; a possible D gene is TRBD1 (5 bases). With 2 bases removed from V and 4 bases from J, the gap between germline ends came to 17 bases. The CDR3 extends over 16 amino acids. Germline V gene sequence: CDR1 LNHDA, CDR2 SQIVND (reference sequence). Here the CDR3 DNA reads TGTGCCAGTAGTATAACTTGGGGCTCTGCAACCTATGGCTACACCTTC. Protein sequence: CASSITWGSATYGYTF.

The V call is TRBV7-3, the J call TRBJ2-4; a possible D gene is TRBD1 (6 bases). Germline lookup yields CDR1 SGHTA and CDR2 FQGTGA. This CDR3 is built from 16 residues. Trimming took off 2 bases at V and 0 bases at J, with 11 bases between the two ends. The CDR3 DNA reads as TGTGCCAGCAGCTTAGACAGGCTCCTAGCCAAAAACATTCAGTACTTC. Amino acid sequence: CASSLDRLLAKNIQYF.

The V and J genes are TRBV6-1 and TRBJ2-5; TRBD1 is a possible D gene (6 bases). The CDR3 is 16 amino acids. V was trimmed by 7 bases and J by 5 bases, leaving 23 bases between them. Germline V CDR1 and CDR2: MNHNS, SASEGT. The CDR3 spells CASTVIPQGLRETQYF. The CDR3 DNA follows: TGTGCCAGCACTGTAATTCCTCAGGGGCTAAGGGAGACCCAGTACTTC.

The chain carries TRBV30 and TRBJ2-1, with D uncertain. The ends were cut back, 5 bases at V and 6 bases at J, with 17 bases in the middle. Germline V gene data show CDR1 as GTSNPN and CDR2 as SVGIG (reference sequence). The CDR3 loop spans 14 amino acids. CDR3 in DNA: TGTGCCTGGGGGCACGGAGTCGACCCCAATGAGCAGTTCTTC. It is translated as CAWGHGVDPNEQFF. Drawing the rest from reference TRBV30 and TRBJ2-1, the complete variable domain is SQTIHQWPATLVQPVGSPLSLECTVEGTSNPNLYWYRQAAGRGLQLLFYSVGIGQISSEVPQNLSASRPQDRQFILSSKKLLLSDSGFYLCAWGHGVDPNEQFFGPGTRLTVL.

This rearrangement joins TRBV6-5 to TRBJ2-7; 8 nucleotides agree with TRBD2. After removal of 7 bases from V and 6 bases from J, the junction contained 14 bases not matched to a gene. The CDR3 contains 15 residues. Looked up from germline, CDR1 is MNHEY and CDR2 is SVGAGI. For the CDR3, the DNA is TGTGCCAGCACTTTTACGCCCGGGAGGGCCGGCGAGCAGTACTTC. Its protein product is CASTFTPGRAGEQYF.